This T cell receptor (beta chain) was recorded in a study of early T cells in non-severe SARS-CoV-2 infection. Study-wide results and caveats: Sequences matched to VDJdb favored anti-spike CD8 responses, while private and CD4 specificities were missed.

The CDR3 totals 16 residues. Germline values: CDR1 SGHTA, CDR2 FQGNSA. J was trimmed by 0 bases and V by 2 bases; bases with no gene match: 4. The sample holds many counts of this clonotype. Its antigen remains unidentified. Unique molecular identifiers tagged individual cDNA molecules. TCRdb ran MiXCR on the 5' RACE reads and lists one entry per CDR3 protein. This table holds 45,000 to 65,000 distinct CDR3 sequences, over 8% found once. The receptor was derived from an adult who was a healthcare worker with PCR-confirmed SARS-CoV-2 infection or an uninfected control (not recorded which). Sequenced sample: whole blood. The rearrangement joins TRBV7-2 to TRBJ2-7; 10 bases are shared with TRBD2. CDR3 coding DNA: TGTGCCAGCAGCTTACAGGCTAGCGGGGGCTCCTACGAGCAGTACTTC. It encodes CASSLQASGGSYEQYF.